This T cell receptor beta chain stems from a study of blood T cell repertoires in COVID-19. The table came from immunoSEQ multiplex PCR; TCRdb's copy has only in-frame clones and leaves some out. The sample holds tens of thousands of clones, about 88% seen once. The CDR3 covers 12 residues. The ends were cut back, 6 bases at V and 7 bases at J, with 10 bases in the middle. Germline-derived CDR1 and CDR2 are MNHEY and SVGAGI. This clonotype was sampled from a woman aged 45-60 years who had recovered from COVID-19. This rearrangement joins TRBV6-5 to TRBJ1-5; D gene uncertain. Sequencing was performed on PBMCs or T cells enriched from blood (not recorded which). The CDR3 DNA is TGTGCCAGCAGCCCCCCAGGCCAGCCCCAGCATTTT. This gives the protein CASSPPGQPQHF.